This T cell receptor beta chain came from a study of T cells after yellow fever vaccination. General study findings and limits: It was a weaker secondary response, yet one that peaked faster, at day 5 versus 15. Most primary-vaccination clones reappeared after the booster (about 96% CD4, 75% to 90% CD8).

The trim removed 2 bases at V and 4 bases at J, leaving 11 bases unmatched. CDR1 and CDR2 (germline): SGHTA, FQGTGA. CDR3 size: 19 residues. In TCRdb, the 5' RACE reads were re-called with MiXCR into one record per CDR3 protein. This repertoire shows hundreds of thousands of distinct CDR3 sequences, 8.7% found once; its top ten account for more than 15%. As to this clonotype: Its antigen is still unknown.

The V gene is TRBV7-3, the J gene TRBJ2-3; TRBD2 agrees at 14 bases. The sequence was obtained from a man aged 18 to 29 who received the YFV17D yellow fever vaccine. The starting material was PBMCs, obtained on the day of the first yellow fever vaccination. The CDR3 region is CASSLGLTSGGAVADTQYF. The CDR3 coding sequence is TGTGCCAGCAGCTTAGGTTTGACTAGCGGGGGGGCCGTTGCAGATACGCAGTATTTT.